The entry below describes one T cell receptor (beta chain). The antigen remains unidentified. The sample originates from a study of cytomegalovirus exposure and HLA in healthy donors. Overall study results and limits: Altogether, 160 or so TCR beta chains were recorded as cytomegalovirus-associated. Many donors shared some public TCRs, even though most TCR sequences were rare.

The assay was immunoSEQ multiplex PCR, and TCRdb's table has in-frame clones only and misses some. The sample includes over 200,000 clones, approximately 88% of them seen just once. After removal of 2 bases from V and 4 bases from J, the junction contained 11 bases not matched to a gene. The germline gives CDR1 KGHSH, CDR2 LQKENI. The CDR3 extends over 17 amino acids. This TCR came from a woman in her twenties or thirties in good health and CMV-seropositive. This chain uses TRBV18 with TRBJ1-1, with 9 bases aligning to TRBD1. Sequencing was performed on PBMCs. CDR3 DNA sequence: TGTGCCAGCTCACCATGGGAACAGGGGGCTTGGGGCACTGAAGCTTTCTTT. Its translation is CASSPWEQGAWGTEAFF. The entire variable domain, with the rest obtained from reference TRBV18 and TRBJ1-1, is as follows: NAGVMQNPRHLVRRRGQEARLRCSPMKGHSHVYWYRQLPEEGLKFMVYLQKENIIDESGMPKERFSAEFPKEGPSILRIQQVVRGDSAAYFCASSPWEQGAWGTEAFFGQGTRLTVV.